Below are 29 T cell receptor beta chains sequenced from a single sample in a study of CD8 T cells in ankylosing spondylitis. TCRdb passed the 5' RACE reads through MiXCR, listing each CDR3 protein once. The sample has about 180,000 distinct CDR3 sequences; 8.5% to 10% are singletons. The sequenced material came from blood, either unsorted or a sorted T cell fraction (not recorded which). These receptor sequences come from a female donor with ankylosing spondylitis or in good health (not recorded which).

This clonotype was seen only a few times. The rearrangement joins TRBV7-9 to TRBJ2-1; 11 bases are a match to TRBD1. CDR1 and CDR2 (germline): SEHNR, FQNEAQ (reference sequence). J lost 7 bases, V lost 8 bases, and 16 bases had no gene match. The CDR3 totals 17 residues. The chain's CDR3 is CASGRRTGGSVGNEQFF. The CDR3, as DNA: TGTGCCAGCGGGAGGAGGACAGGGGGCTCTGTAGGGAATGAGCAGTTCTTC.

This clonotype was found a few times. The chain is built from TRBV5-6 and TRBJ2-7; D might be TRBD1 (5 bases). V lost 4 bases, J lost 0 bases, and 14 bases lay in between. The V gene's germline CDR1 is SGHDT and CDR2 YYEEEE. The CDR3 consists of 15 residues. CDR3 in amino acids: CASSPRAISSYEQYF. CDR3 DNA: TGTGCCAGCAGCCCCAGGGCCATCTCCTCCTACGAGCAGTACTTC.

The chain combines TRBV6-2 or TRBV6-3 with TRBJ2-7; TRBD1 is a possible D gene (5 bases). Germline V gene data show CDR1 as MNHEY and CDR2 as SVGEGT. Trimming removed 0 bases from V and 4 bases from J, with 13 bases in between. The CDR3 covers 15 residues. The chain's CDR3 is CASSYSSDSAYEQYF. CDR3 coding DNA: TGTGCCAGCAGTTACTCCAGTGACAGTGCATACGAGCAGTACTTC.

This clonotype was detected a few times. V is TRBV7-8 and J is TRBJ2-3, with TRBD2 matching over 11 bases. This CDR3 has 17 amino acids. The trim removed 5 bases at V and 1 base at J, leaving 8 bases unmatched. Germline assignment: CDR1 SGHVS and CDR2 FQNEAQ. DNA of the CDR3: TGTGCCAGCAGCCGAGCGATACTAGCGGGAGGCACAGATACGCAGTATTTT. As protein: CASSRAILAGGTDTQYF.

This clonotype was observed a handful of times. This sequence joins TRBV7-2 and TRBJ2-1; D remains ambiguous. The germline CDR1 and CDR2 sequences are SGHTA and FQGNSA. The CDR3 totals 11 residues. V dropped 5 bases and J dropped 10 bases, with 9 bases sitting between them. The CDR3 reads CASSPPREQFF. CDR3 sequence (DNA): TGTGCCAGCAGCCCCCCGCGGGAGCAGTTCTTC. The full variable domain, its missing parts supplied by reference TRBV7-2 and TRBJ2-1, is GAGVSQSPSNKVTEKGKDVELRCDPISGHTALYWYRQSLGQGLEFLIYFQGNSAPDKSGLPSDRFSAERTGGSVSTLTIQRTQQEDSAVYLCASSPPREQFFGPGTRLTVL.

J is TRBJ1-1 and V is TRBV11-2; no firm D call. V lost 0 bases, J lost 1 base, and 9 bases lay in between. The CDR3 totals 15 residues. Looked up from germline, CDR1 is SGHAT and CDR2 is FQNNGV. The CDR3 sequence is CASSLEWSANTEAFF. The CDR3 DNA sequence: TGTGCCAGCAGCTTAGAGTGGTCAGCGAACACTGAAGCTTTCTTT.

The rearrangement links TRBV6-2 or TRBV6-3 to TRBJ2-7; tentative D call: TRBD1 (6 bases). Trimming pared 7 bases from V and 3 bases from J, leaving 10 bases between. This CDR3 region has 12 residues. CDR1 is MNHEY and CDR2 is SVGEGT in the germline V gene. The DNA of the CDR3 is TGTGCCAGCATGCGGACAGACTACGAGCAGTACTTC. This codes for CASMRTDYEQYF.

The gene calls are TRBV6-1 and TRBJ1-1; no clear D. The V gene's germline CDR1 is MNHNS and CDR2 SASEGT. The CDR3 has 12 amino acids. Trimming removed 7 bases at V and 2 bases at J, with 8 bases between. The CDR3 DNA is TGTGCCAGCATCGGGTTAAACACTGAAGCTTTCTTT. As protein: CASIGLNTEAFF.

The sample holds a few counts of this clonotype. V usage is TRBV7-2 and J usage is TRBJ1-4, with D possibly matching TRBD1 (6 bases). V lost 8 bases, J lost 6 bases, and 13 bases lay in between. Germline V gives CDR1 SGHTA, CDR2 FQGNSA. CDR3 length equals 13 residues. CDR3 DNA: TGTGCCAGCTCGACAGGATCAGATGAAAAACTGTTTTTT. It specifies CASSTGSDEKLFF.

This clonotype was seen repeatedly, ten times or more. The V call is TRBV7-9, the J call TRBJ1-4, with D unresolved. CDR1 and CDR2 from the germline V gene are SEHNR and FQNEAQ (reference sequence). V was cut by 5 bases and J by 0 bases, with 7 bases left in between. The CDR3 is made up of 14 amino acids. In DNA form, the CDR3 reads TGTGCCAGCAGCCCCCAGTCAACTAATGAAAAACTGTTTTTT. This gives the protein CASSPQSTNEKLFF.

This chain links TRBV20-1 with TRBJ1-4; D call uncertain. Trimming stripped 3 bases from V and 2 bases from J, with 7 bases between. The CDR3 is 13 residues long. Germline V gene lookup returns CDR1 DFQATT and CDR2 SNEGSKA (reference sequence). The CDR3 here is CSARNPTNEKLFF. CDR3 in DNA: TGCAGTGCTAGGAACCCTACTAATGAAAAACTGTTTTTT.

The table lists this clonotype with many counts. This rearrangement joins TRBV28 to TRBJ2-7, with a possible D match to TRBD1 (6 bases). V was pared by 5 bases and J by 1 base, with 15 bases between. The CDR3 has 15 amino acids. Germline CDR1 reads MDHEN; CDR2 reads SYDVKM. The CDR3 DNA reads TGTGCCAGCAGTCCCCGGCCCGGACAGTCCTACGAGCAGTACTTC. The encoded protein is CASSPRPGQSYEQYF.

With regard to this clonotype: Mismatch with germline at one junction end may stem from a read error. This chain links TRBV4-3 with TRBJ2-1; D is possibly TRBD2 (5 bases). The germline gives CDR1 LGHNA, CDR2 YSLEER. The CDR3 spans 17 residues. CDR3 amino acids: CASSQALAYSSYSEQFF. The CDR3 region has the DNA TGCGCCAGCAGCCAAGCTCTAGCCTATAGCTCCTACAGTGAGCAGTTCTTC.

On this clonotype itself: This may be a read error: a much more frequent sequence differs by one nucleotide. This chain links TRBV2 with TRBJ2-2, with 9 bases fitting TRBD2. V dropped 5 bases and J dropped 6; count of bases not matched to a gene: 7. Germline V gene lookup returns CDR1 SNHLY and CDR2 FYNNEI. CDR3 length: 15 residues. The CDR3: CASSRSGRYSGELFF. The CDR3 coding sequence is TGTGCCAGCAGTCGGAGCGGGAGGTATTCCGGGGAGCTGTTTTTT.

The CDR3 here is CASSQDSGNYGYTF. CDR3 DNA sequence: TGCGCCAGCAGCCAAGATAGCGGAAACTATGGCTACACCTTC. The chain uses TRBV4-3 and TRBJ1-2; unclear D gene. Between the trimmed V and J ends, which lost 0 bases and 2 bases, there was a span of 7 bases. Germline CDR1 reads LGHNA; CDR2 reads YSLEER. The CDR3 has 14 residues.

This clonotype was counted a few times. This rearrangement joins TRBV4-3 to TRBJ2-2; D is uncertain. The CDR3 spans 15 residues. V was clipped by 0 bases and J by 5 bases, with 10 bases between them. Germline CDR1 reads LGHNA; CDR2 reads YSLEER. The CDR3 sequence is CASSQERLGTGELFF. CDR3 bases: TGCGCCAGCAGCCAAGAGAGACTTGGGACCGGGGAGCTGTTTTTT.

This clonotype was observed a handful of times. The V call is TRBV12-5, the J call TRBJ2-1; D is unclear. This CDR3 has 12 residues. Trimming removed 2 bases at V and 4 bases at J, with 3 bases between. CDR1 LGHNT and CDR2 FRNRAP come from the germline V gene. CDR3 residues: CASGLMYNEQFF. The CDR3 nucleotides are TGTGCTAGTGGTTTGATGTACAATGAGCAGTTCTTC. Looking up the rest from reference TRBV12-5 and TRBJ2-1 gives the full variable domain: DARVTQTPRHKVTEMGQEVTMRCQPILGHNTVFWYRQTMMQGLELLAYFRNRAPLDDSGMPKDRFSAEMPDATLATLKIQPSEPRDSAVYFCASGLMYNEQFFGPGTRLTVL.

The rearrangement joins TRBV5-1 to TRBJ2-7, with 10 bases lining up with TRBD1. The CDR3 runs to 14 residues. The ends lost 7 bases at V and 2 bases at J; junction bases unmatched: 6. Looked up from germline, CDR1 is SGHRS and CDR2 is YFSETQ. CDR3 amino acids: CASSHGTGAYEQYF. The CDR3 DNA reads TGCGCCAGCTCACACGGGACAGGGGCCTACGAGCAGTACTTC.

This clonotype was counted a few times. The chain links TRBV7-2 to TRBJ2-7, with D perhaps TRBD2 (5 bases). The CDR3 has 12 residues. The V end lost 5 bases, the J end lost 4 bases, and 9 bases lay between the germline ends. Germline CDR1 and CDR2: SGHTA and FQGNSA. Written as DNA, the CDR3 is TGTGCCAGCAGCCTGAGGGAATACGAGCAGTACTTC. Its translation: CASSLREYEQYF.

This clonotype was seen a few times. The junction does not match germline at one end; this may be a read error. V usage is TRBV7-7 and J usage is TRBJ2-1, with 11 positions matching TRBD2. Germline V gene lookup returns CDR1 SSHAT and CDR2 FNYEAQ (reference sequence). The CDR3 is 15 amino acids. The CDR3 spells CASSVAGGGYNEQFF. CDR3 sequence (DNA): TGTGCCAGCAGCGTAGCGGGAGGGGGGTACAATGAGCAGTTCTTC.

This clonotype has only a few counts. The genes are TRBV20-1 and TRBJ2-1, with D perhaps matching TRBD1 (5 bases). CDR3 length: 10 amino acids. Trimming stripped 5 bases from V and 10 bases from J, with 9 bases between. CDR1 and CDR2 from the germline V gene are DFQATT and SNEGSKA (reference sequence). In nucleotides, the CDR3 is TGCAGTGCTGCTTGGGGCGAGCAGTTCTTC. Translation gives CSAAWGEQFF.

The rearrangement links TRBV11-2 to TRBJ2-7, with D unresolved. The CDR3 has 12 amino acids. Germline-derived CDR1 and CDR2 are SGHAT and FQNNGV. Trimming cost V 0 bases and J 7 bases, with 7 bases left between them. The CDR3 DNA reads as TGTGCCAGCAGCTTAGACCGTCCAGAGCAGTACTTC. Amino acids: CASSLDRPEQYF.

This clonotype occurred a few times. V usage is TRBV28 and J usage is TRBJ2-7, with 7 bases matching TRBD1. CDR3 length: 15 residues. Unmatched junction bases numbered 10, after V lost 2 bases and J lost 6 bases. Germline lookup yields CDR1 MDHEN and CDR2 SYDVKM. CDR3 DNA: TGTGCCAGCAGTTTAAGACAGGGTCCTCTCTTCGAGCAGTACTTC. The encoded protein is CASSLRQGPLFEQYF. The full variable domain, its missing parts supplied by reference TRBV28 and TRBJ2-7, is DVKVTQSSRYLVKRTGEKVFLECVQDMDHENMFWYRQDPGLGLRLIYFSYDVKMKEKGDIPEGYSVSREKKERFSLILESASTNQTSMYLCASSLRQGPLFEQYFGPGTRLTVT.

This clonotype was recorded at least ten times. The V and J genes are TRBV25-1 and TRBJ2-1; weak D call: TRBD2 (6 bases). Germline V lookup: CDR1 MGHDK, CDR2 SYGVNS. The CDR3 length is 13 residues. Trimming shortened V by 7 bases and J by 5 bases, and 12 bases separated the two germline ends. The DNA of the CDR3 is TGTGCCAGCACCCTGGGGGGAAACAATGAGCAGTTCTTC. It encodes CASTLGGNNEQFF.

This clonotype has more than one count but fewer than ten. The rearrangement uses TRBV2 and TRBJ2-3, with D perhaps matching TRBD1 or TRBD2 (5 bases each). Trimming took 2 bases from V and 3 from J, leaving 15 bases between them. Germline loops: CDR1 SNHLY, CDR2 FYNNEI. The CDR3 extends over 16 amino acids. In nucleotides, the CDR3 is TGTGCCAGCAGTGAACGGGGCAGGTTTTGGACAGATACGCAGTATTTT. This sequence encodes CASSERGRFWTDTQYF.

The V call is TRBV4-3, the J call TRBJ2-5, with 8 bases fitting TRBD1. The CDR3 is 16 amino acids. Trimming at V came to 0 bases and at J to 5 bases, leaving 8 bases not matched to a gene. Germline V gene lookup returns CDR1 LGHNA and CDR2 YSLEER. The CDR3 coding sequence is TGCGCCAGCAGCCAAGATGGGGCAGGGGGCGCGGAGACCCAGTACTTC. Translated: CASSQDGAGGAETQYF.

This clonotype was detected ten times or more. The chain has TRBV7-6 and TRBJ2-2; 7 positions match TRBD2. Germline V gene lookup returns CDR1 SGHVS and CDR2 FNYEAQ. The J segment lost 3 bases and the V segment lost 5 bases, leaving 6 bases of the junction unmatched. CDR3 length: 15 residues. The CDR3 protein is CASSTLAEHTGELFF. CDR3 nucleotide sequence: TGTGCCAGCAGCACCCTAGCGGAACACACCGGGGAGCTGTTTTTT.

The chain links TRBV18 to TRBJ2-7, with no clear D. This CDR3 region has 14 residues. Germline values: CDR1 KGHSH, CDR2 LQKENI. V shed 3 bases and J shed 3 bases, with 12 bases lying between them. CDR3 sequence: CASSPETIFYEQYF. The CDR3 nucleotides are TGTGCCAGCTCACCGGAGACAATATTCTACGAGCAGTACTTC. Full variable domain (missing parts from reference TRBV18 and TRBJ2-7): NAGVMQNPRHLVRRRGQEARLRCSPMKGHSHVYWYRQLPEEGLKFMVYLQKENIIDESGMPKERFSAEFPKEGPSILRIQQVVRGDSAAYFCASSPETIFYEQYFGPGTRLTVT.

This clonotype appeared a few times. The chain has TRBV2 and TRBJ2-5; weak D call: TRBD2 (6 bases). With 5 bases removed from V and 3 bases from J, the gap between germline ends came to 10 bases. CDR3 length: 13 residues. Germline V CDR1 and CDR2: SNHLY, FYNNEI. The CDR3 bases are TGTGCCAGCAGTCGGGGGACGGAAGAGACCCAGTACTTC. It encodes CASSRGTEETQYF. Looking up the rest from reference TRBV2 and TRBJ2-5 gives the full variable domain: EPEVTQTPSHQVTQMGQEVILRCVPISNHLYFYWYRQILGQKVEFLVSFYNNEISEKSEIFDDQFSVERPDGSNFTLKIRSTKLEDSAMYFCASSRGTEETQYFGPGTRLLVL.